The rows below give T cell receptor beta chains drawn from one sample of a study of spatial heterogeneity in lung cancer. One entry per CDR3 protein, called by TCRdb with MiXCR from the 5' RACE reads. Of more than 95,000 distinct CDR3 sequences in the sample, 10% to 15% were seen once. Here the sequenced sample was PBMCs, taken at follow-up. The receptors shown here come from a male donor with early-stage non-small cell lung cancer. CDR3s include the opening cysteine and the closing phenylalanine or tryptophan. Each record gives: D gene, J gene, clone size, V gene, CDR3 protein, CDR3 DNA. The D gene is left open where the match is weak. Part of the rows lack a size; the others show once, few, many or a class for expanded clones.

>.|TRBJ1-2|many|TRBV20-1
CSAKPGAGNYGYTF
TGCAGTGCTAAGCCCGGGGCGGGGAACTATGGCTACACCTTC
>.|TRBJ2-5|.|TRBV20-1
CSARVASNGEETQYF
TGCAGTGCTAGAGTCGCCAGTAATGGGGAAGAGACCCAGTACTTC
>.|TRBJ1-1|.|TRBV15
CATSREYGSWDTEAFF
TGTGCCACCAGCAGAGAATATGGTTCTTGGGACACTGAAGCTTTCTTT
>.|TRBJ2-7|many|TRBV6-5
CASSLRGYEQYF
TGTGCCAGCAGTCTCCGGGGCTACGAGCAGTACTTC
>.|TRBJ2-7|few|TRBV2
CASSEDTFYSYEQYF
TGTGCCAGCAGTGAAGACACATTTTACTCCTACGAGCAGTACTTC
>TRBD2|TRBJ2-7|few|TRBV11-1
CASSNLLGLTSGYEQYF
TGTGCCAGCAGTAATTTACTCGGGTTGACTAGCGGTTACGAGCAGTACTTC
>.|TRBJ1-5|.|TRBV5-6
CASSNRVREPQHF
TGTGCCAGCAGCAACAGGGTCAGGGAGCCCCAGCATTTT
>TRBD1|TRBJ2-7|many|TRBV15
CATSTQGARSYEQYF
TGTGCCACCAGCACACAGGGGGCCCGGTCCTACGAGCAGTACTTC
>.|TRBJ2-4|.|TRBV5-5
CASSAPLAKNIQYF
TGTGCCAGCAGCGCCCCTCTAGCCAAAAACATTCAGTACTTC
>TRBD2|TRBJ2-3|many|TRBV7-9
CASSLTSGASTDTQYF
TGTGCCAGCAGCTTGACTAGCGGGGCAAGCACAGATACGCAGTATTTT
>TRBD1|TRBJ2-5|many|TRBV29-1
CSVARQGRETQYF
TGCAGCGTTGCCCGACAGGGGAGAGAGACCCAGTACTTC